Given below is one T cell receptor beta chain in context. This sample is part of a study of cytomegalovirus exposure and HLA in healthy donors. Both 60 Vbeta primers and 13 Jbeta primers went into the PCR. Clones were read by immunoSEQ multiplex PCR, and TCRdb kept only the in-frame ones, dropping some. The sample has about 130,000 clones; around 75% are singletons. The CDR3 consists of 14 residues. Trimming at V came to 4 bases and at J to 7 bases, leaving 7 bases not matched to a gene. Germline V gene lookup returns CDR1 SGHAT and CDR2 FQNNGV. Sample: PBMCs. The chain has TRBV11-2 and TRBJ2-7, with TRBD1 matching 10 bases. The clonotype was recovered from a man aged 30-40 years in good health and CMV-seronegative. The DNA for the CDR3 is TGTGCCAGCAGCTACACCCGGGGACAGGGGGAGCAGTACTTC. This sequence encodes CASSYTRGQGEQYF.